The 18 T cell receptor beta chains listed next were all sequenced from one sample in a study of CD8 T cells in ankylosing spondylitis. TCRdb ran MiXCR on the 5' RACE reads and lists one entry per CDR3 protein. The table lists under 130,000 distinct CDR3 sequences, around 24% of them singletons. The sample consisted of synovial fluid, either unsorted or a sorted T cell fraction (not recorded which). The receptors stem from a male donor with ankylosing spondylitis.

The chain combines TRBV19 with TRBJ2-1, with TRBD1 matching 7 bases. CDR1 is LNHDA, CDR2 SQIVND, per germline (reference sequence). Trimming removed 9 bases from V and 0 bases from J; junction bases left unmatched: 8. The CDR3 contains 15 residues. The CDR3, as DNA: TGTGCCAGCGGAAAGGGACAGAGCTCCTACAATGAGCAGTTCTTC. The encoded protein is CASGKGQSSYNEQFF.

The J gene is TRBJ1-1, the V gene TRBV30, with 9 bases lining up with TRBD1. There are 17 residues in the CDR3. Germline V gives CDR1 GTSNPN, CDR2 SVGIG (reference sequence). Trimming at V came to 4 bases and at J to 5 bases, leaving 17 bases not matched to a gene. The CDR3 protein is CAWTGRTGVPFGTEAFF. In DNA form, the CDR3 reads TGTGCCTGGACGGGGAGGACAGGGGTCCCTTTCGGGACTGAAGCTTTCTTT.

This clonotype was seen many times. The chain employs TRBV29-1 and TRBJ2-7; D remains ambiguous. Germline V CDR1 and CDR2: SQVTM, ANQGSEA. The V gene lost 5 bases and the J gene lost 3 bases, with 8 bases spanning the gap. The CDR3 extends over 11 amino acids. The CDR3 here is CSVSVDYEQYF. CDR3 sequence (DNA): TGCAGCGTTTCCGTTGACTACGAGCAGTACTTC.

This clonotype was seen only a few times. The V gene is TRBV6-2 or TRBV6-3, the J gene TRBJ1-2; D remains unclear. CDR3 length: 12 residues. The V and J ends lost 2 bases and 7 bases respectively, with 8 bases between them. Germline CDR1 MNHEY, CDR2 SVGEGT. The CDR3 nucleotides read TGTGCCAGCAGTTACGGCGGTTTTGGCTACACCTTC. This codes for CASSYGGFGYTF.

The chain employs TRBV7-8 and TRBJ1-1; D unclear. V gave up 4 bases and J gave up 2 bases, with 17 bases separating them. This CDR3 has 16 amino acids. Germline V CDR1 and CDR2: SGHVS, FQNEAQ. The chain's CDR3 is CASSSLHSGVNTEAFF. The CDR3 region has the DNA TGTGCCAGCAGCTCCCTTCATTCCGGGGTAAACACTGAAGCTTTCTTT.

The J gene is TRBJ2-3, the V gene TRBV20-1, with D possibly matching TRBD1 (6 bases). Germline assignment: CDR1 DFQATT and CDR2 SNEGSKA (reference sequence). CDR3 length equals 14 residues. The V gene lost 3 bases and the J gene lost 1 base, with 11 bases spanning the gap. The CDR3 DNA sequence: TGCAGTGCTAGGACAGGTGGTCGCACAGATACGCAGTATTTT. It yields the protein CSARTGGRTDTQYF.

This clonotype was counted ten times or more. The V call is TRBV11-2, the J call TRBJ2-7, with TRBD1 identical over 7 bases. The CDR3 length is 15 residues. J was trimmed by 5 bases and V by 5 bases; bases with no gene match: 12. Germline V lookup: CDR1 SGHAT, CDR2 FQNNGV. The CDR3 region is CASSPRRQGMDEQYV. In nucleotides, the CDR3 is TGTGCCAGCAGCCCGCGACGACAGGGTATGGACGAGCAGTACGTC.

The CDR3 protein is CASSYTENTEAFF. The CDR3 coding sequence is TGTGCCAGCAGTTACACAGAGAACACTGAAGCTTTCTTT. V gene TRBV6-2 or TRBV6-3 combines with J gene TRBJ1-1, with D uncertain. The germline V gene has CDR1 MNHEY and CDR2 SVGEGT. V shed 2 bases and J shed 1 base, with 5 bases lying between them. CDR3 length equals 13 residues.

This sequence joins TRBV19 and TRBJ2-1; the match to TRBD1 covers 9 bases. The junction had 11 bases not matched to a gene; V was cut back by 6 bases and J by 11 bases. From germline, CDR1 is LNHDA and CDR2 SQIVND (reference sequence). There are 14 residues in the CDR3. CDR3 DNA sequence: TGTGCCAGTAGCCTAGGGGGACAGGGAGAACAGCAGTTCTTC. This translates into CASSLGGQGEQQFF.

This clonotype has ten or more counts. The chain uses TRBV6-1 and TRBJ2-1; D remains ambiguous. Germline CDR1 MNHNS, CDR2 SASEGT. CDR3 length: 11 amino acids. V lost 10 bases and J 8 bases, leaving 12 bases between the germline ends. The CDR3 sequence: CATERSYEQFF. In DNA, the CDR3 is TGTGCCACCGAGAGGTCGTATGAGCAGTTCTTC.

This chain links TRBV5-1 with TRBJ1-1, with TRBD1 as a possible D gene (5 bases). Looked up from germline, CDR1 is SGHRS and CDR2 is YFSETQ. V lost 3 bases and J lost 1, with 10 bases in between. The CDR3 is 14 amino acids. The CDR3 bases are TGCGCCAGCAGCTATATCGGACAGAACACTGAAGCTTTCTTT. Its protein product is CASSYIGQNTEAFF.

This clonotype was seen ten or more times. This sequence joins TRBV7-8 and TRBJ2-2, with D possibly being TRBD1 (5 bases). Germline V lookup: CDR1 SGHVS, CDR2 FQNEAQ. The CDR3 sequence is 16 residues long. The V end was cut by 5 bases, the J end by 2 bases, with 15 bases between. The CDR3 sequence is CASSHRQKTNTGELFF. CDR3 DNA: TGTGCCAGCAGCCATCGACAGAAAACAAACACCGGGGAGCTGTTTTTT.

This clonotype turned up a few times. V is TRBV20-1 and J is TRBJ1-4; 7 nucleotides align to TRBD1. The CDR3 sequence is 12 residues long. Trimming at V came to 6 bases and at J to 10 bases, leaving 8 bases not matched to a gene. From germline, CDR1 is DFQATT and CDR2 SNEGSKA (reference sequence). CDR3 DNA sequence: TGCAGTGCCGTGTTGGGACAGAGAAAACTGTTTTTT. This gives the protein CSAVLGQRKLFF.

The CDR3 protein is CASSPSDQPKGETQYF. The DNA for the CDR3 is TGTGCCAGCAGCCCAAGTGACCAACCCAAGGGAGAGACCCAGTACTTC. The chain employs TRBV4-2 and TRBJ2-5; D is unresolved. CDR1 and CDR2 from the germline V gene are LGHNA and YNFKEQ. Trimming stripped 4 bases from V and 4 bases from J, with 19 bases between. This CDR3 has 16 residues.

This clonotype was counted between two and nine times. The rearrangement links TRBV29-1 to TRBJ1-1, with D unclear. Germline values: CDR1 SQVTM, CDR2 ANQGSEA. CDR3 length: 13 amino acids. Trimming stripped 7 bases from V and 0 bases from J, with 12 bases between. CDR3 residues: CSAPGPMNTEAFF. DNA of the CDR3: TGCAGCGCCCCCGGGCCTATGAACACTGAAGCTTTCTTT.

The chain joins TRBV6-1 to TRBJ1-5; D is unclear. V was shortened by 6 bases and J by 5 bases, with 14 bases between the two germline ends. Germline CDR1 MNHNS, CDR2 SASEGT. The CDR3 runs 14 residues. CDR3 coding DNA: TGTGCCAGCAGCGTAGATTGGAGGGATCAGCCCCAGCATTTT. It specifies CASSVDWRDQPQHF.

The V gene is TRBV15, the J gene TRBJ1-5; perhaps TRBD1 as D (6 bases). Trimming removed 6 bases from V and 5 bases from J, with 17 bases in between. CDR3 length: 15 residues. CDR1 and CDR2 (germline): LNHNV, YYDKDF (reference sequence). The CDR3 DNA is TGTGCCACCAGGGCCACAGGGTCTTGGGATCAGCCCCAGCATTTT. Its translation is CATRATGSWDQPQHF. Using reference TRBV15 and TRBJ1-5 for the parts outside the CDR3, the full variable domain is DAMVIQNPRYQVTQFGKPVTLSCSQTLNHNVMYWYQQKSSQAPKLLFHYYDKDFNNEADTPDNFQSRRPNTSFCFLDIRSPGLGDTAMYLCATRATGSWDQPQHFGDGTRLSIL.

This chain uses TRBV5-1 with TRBJ2-3; D unresolved. Germline CDR1 is SGHRS and CDR2 is YFSETQ. There are 16 residues in the CDR3. V lost 0 bases, J lost 3 bases, and 14 bases lay in between. The DNA for the CDR3 is TGCGCCAGCAGCTTGGCTTTGGGTATGGGGACAGATACGCAGTATTTT. Amino acid sequence: CASSLALGMGTDTQYF.